A single sample is the source of the 9 T cell receptor beta chains below, sequenced in a study of T cell responses to AZD1222 COVID-19 vaccine. Produced via immunoSEQ multiplex PCR; TCRdb's table is partial and in-frame only. This sample has approximately 45,000 clones; roughly 89% occur once, and the top ten carry 1.1%. The sequenced sample was peripheral blood, obtained 28 days after the second AZD1222 dose. The origin of the receptors is an adult who received the AZD1222 COVID-19 vaccine.

This chain connects TRBV9 to TRBJ1-1, with 7 nucleotides matching TRBD1. This CDR3 spans 15 amino acids. Germline-derived CDR1 and CDR2 are SGDLS and YYNGEE. V shed 1 base, J shed 0 bases, and the junction held 3 bases outside the gene matches. Here the CDR3 reads CASSVTGTVNTEAFF. CDR3 nucleotides: TGTGCCAGCAGCGTAACCGGGACAGTGAACACTGAAGCTTTCTTT. Variable domain in full (rest from reference TRBV9 and TRBJ1-1): DSGVTQTPKHLITATGQRVTLRCSPRSGDLSVYWYQQSLDQGLQFLIQYYNGEERAKGNILERFSAQQFPDLHSELNLSSLELGDSALYFCASSVTGTVNTEAFFGQGTRLTVV.

The chain combines TRBV2 with TRBJ2-7, with no clear D. This CDR3 comprises 12 residues. Germline values: CDR1 SNHLY, CDR2 FYNNEI. Trimming pared 6 bases from V and 4 bases from J, leaving 10 bases between. CDR3 coding DNA: TGTGCCAGCAGCGTCTTGGGATACGAGCAGTACTTC. This gives the protein CASSVLGYEQYF.

The chain carries TRBV5-1 and TRBJ2-1; 14 bases agree with TRBD2. J lost 0 bases, V lost 8 bases, and 10 bases had no gene match. This CDR3 is built from 18 residues. Germline V gives CDR1 SGHRS, CDR2 YFSETQ. CDR3 in amino acids: CARTGTGTSGSSYNEQFF. As DNA, the CDR3 is TGCGCCAGAACCGGGACAGGGACTAGCGGGAGCTCCTACAATGAGCAGTTCTTC.

This chain joins TRBV2 and TRBJ2-7, with unresolved D. The CDR3 is 13 amino acids. Trimming cost V 3 bases and J 3 bases, with 9 bases left between them. CDR1 is SNHLY, CDR2 FYNNEI, per germline. CDR3 coding DNA: TGTGCCAGCAGTGACTGGGGTTACTACGAGCAGTACTTC. Protein product: CASSDWGYYEQYF.

The chain employs TRBV7-8 and TRBJ1-5; 9 nucleotides align to TRBD1. CDR1 is SGHVS and CDR2 is FQNEAQ in the germline V gene. V lost 2 bases, J lost 3 bases, and 5 bases stayed unmatched. This CDR3 has 16 amino acids. The CDR3 region is CASSLYGTGINQPQHF. DNA of the CDR3: TGTGCCAGCAGCTTATACGGGACAGGGATCAATCAGCCCCAGCATTTT.

The chain couples TRBV5-6 to TRBJ1-2; 9 bases align to TRBD1. The CDR3 runs 19 residues. Germline CDR1 and CDR2: SGHDT and YYEEEE. J lost 4 bases, V lost 3 bases, and 19 bases had no gene match. The CDR3 protein is CASSSSGTGYNIFGYGYTF. The CDR3 coding sequence is TGTGCCAGCAGCTCTTCCGGGACAGGGTATAACATTTTCGGCTATGGCTACACCTTC.

J is TRBJ2-1 and V is TRBV11-2, with 9 positions matching TRBD2. There are 15 residues in the CDR3. J was trimmed by 4 bases and V by 3 bases; bases with no gene match: 4. Looked up from germline, CDR1 is SGHAT and CDR2 is FQNNGV. CDR3 loop: CASSFRLADYNEQFF. CDR3 nucleotides: TGTGCCAGCAGCTTTAGACTAGCGGATTACAATGAGCAGTTCTTC.

The gene calls are TRBV9 and TRBJ1-2; 10 nucleotides line up with TRBD1. The CDR3 contains 15 residues. The V segment lost 4 bases and the J segment 8 bases; nucleotides outside the gene matches: 11. Germline V gives CDR1 SGDLS, CDR2 YYNGEE. CDR3 nucleotide sequence: TGTGCCAGCAGCACAAACCCCCGGACAGGGGGGGGCTACACCTTC. Translating gives CASSTNPRTGGGYTF.

This chain links TRBV28 with TRBJ2-2, with D maybe TRBD1 (5 bases). This CDR3 is 15 amino acids long. Germline values: CDR1 MDHEN, CDR2 SYDVKM. Deletions cut 5 bases from V and 4 bases from J, with 14 bases between. CDR3 in amino acids: CASSPRQKRTGELFF. The CDR3 DNA follows: TGTGCCAGCAGTCCCCGACAGAAACGCACCGGGGAGCTGTTTTTT.